The rows below give T cell receptor beta chains drawn from one sample of a study of breast tumors, draining lymph nodes, adjacent tissues. TCRdb re-called the multiplex PCR reads through MiXCR, storing one row per CDR3 protein. The sample lists approximately 280,000 distinct CDR3 sequences, 30% seen once, with approximately 1% in the top ten. The specimen sequenced was axillary lymph node tissue. The receptor source for this set is a female donor with breast cancer. Some clones in this sample may be carry-over from other donors' samples. CDR3s include the opening cysteine and the closing phenylalanine or tryptophan. Each record gives: V gene, J gene, clone size, D gene, CDR3 protein, CDR3 DNA. The D gene is left open where the match is weak. Clone size, where shown, is once, few, many, or a class for clones that have expanded.

TRBV7-8	TRBJ2-1	many	.	CASSFGTYNEQFF	TGTGCCAGCAGCTTCGGGACTTACAATGAGCAGTTCTTC
TRBV12-3/TRBV12-4	TRBJ1-5	.	TRBD1	CASSPRQGSEQPQHF	TGTGCCAGCAGTCCCCGACAGGGGTCGGAGCAGCCCCAGCATTTT
TRBV9	TRBJ2-3	.	.	CASSVGSDCSTDTQYF	TGTGCCAGCAGCGTAGGTTCGGACTGTTCCACAGATACGCAGTACTTT
TRBV6-5	TRBJ2-7	few	TRBD1	CASRLAGTGGSYEQYF	TGTGCCAGCAGACTAGCCGGGACAGGGGGGAGTTACGAGCAGTACTTC
TRBV15	TRBJ2-3	once	TRBD2	CATSRDPLAGGGRDTQYF	TGTGCCACCAGCAGAGATCCACTAGCGGGAGGGGGGAGAGATACGCAGTATTTT
TRBV19	TRBJ1-5	many	.	CANRRGDRGDGQPQHF	TGTGCCAATAGACGCGGTGACAGAGGGGACGGGCAGCCCCAGCATTTT
TRBV10-3	TRBJ2-2	many	TRBD2	CAISESYSGRSGELFF	TGTGCCATCAGTGAGTCCTATAGCGGGAGATCCGGGGAGCTGTTTTTT
TRBV7-3	TRBJ2-7	many	.	CASSSGTSYEQYF	TGTGCCAGCAGCTCCGGGACAAGCTACGAGCAGTACTTC
TRBV5-1	TRBJ2-2	many	.	CASSLGLEFGELFF	TGCGCCAGCAGCTTGGGACTAGAGTTCGGGGAGCTGTTTTTT
TRBV10-3	TRBJ2-2	many	.	CAIGGGGNTGELFF	TGTGCCATCGGGGGCGGAGGGAACACCGGGGAGCTGTTTTTT
TRBV20-1	TRBJ2-7	many	TRBD2	CSARRLAVYEQYF	TGCAGTGCTAGAAGACTAGCGGTCTACGAGCAGTACTTC
TRBV28	TRBJ2-3	few	.	CASRKRTLADTQYF	TGTGCCAGCAGGAAGAGGACCCTGGCCGATACGCAGTATTTT
TRBV4-2	TRBJ2-7	many	TRBD1	CASSQEVRGLSYEQYF	TGTGCCAGCAGCCAAGAAGTGAGGGGGCTTTCCTACGAGCAGTACTTC
TRBV14	TRBJ1-2	many	.	CASSHRTARGNYGYTF	TGTGCCAGCAGCCACAGGACAGCGAGGGGGAACTATGGCTACACCTTC
TRBV20-1	TRBJ2-1	many	.	CSARGPSPSYNEQFF	TGCAGTGCTAGAGGTCCCAGCCCTTCCTACAATGAGCAGTTCTTC
TRBV7-2	TRBJ2-3	many	.	CASSYRAGNTDTQYF	TGTGCCAGCAGCTACAGGGCGGGAAACACAGATACGCAGTATTTT
TRBV12-3/TRBV12-4	TRBJ1-3	.	.	CASSLVDRNSGNTIYF	TGTGCCAGCAGTTTAGTCGATAGGAACTCTGGAAACACCATATATTTT
TRBV19	TRBJ2-5	many	.	CASSLGTSYQETQYF	TGTGCCAGTAGTTTGGGGACTTCGTACCAAGAGACCCAGTACTTC
TRBV20-1	TRBJ1-2	many	.	CRIPIGGYGYTF	TGCAGGATCCCCATAGGGGGCTATGGCTACACCTTC
TRBV7-2	TRBJ2-1	many	TRBD1	CASSYDRALWNEQFF	TGTGCCAGCAGCTACGACAGGGCCCTGTGGAATGAGCAGTTCTTC
TRBV19	TRBJ1-2	many	.	CASSMEFDSSFYGYTF	TGTGCCAGTAGTATGGAATTTGACAGCTCCTTCTATGGCTACACCTTC
TRBV6-1	TRBJ2-1	few	TRBD2	CASSVWTSGRFSYNEQFF	TGTGCCAGCAGTGTTTGGACTAGCGGGAGGTTCTCCTACAATGAGCAGTTCTTC
TRBV7-7	TRBJ2-2	many	.	CASSLLGGELFF	TGTGCTAGCAGCTTATTAGGAGGGGAGCTGTTTTTT
TRBV3-1	TRBJ2-3	.	TRBD2	CATEMGTSVADTQYF	TGTGCCACCGAAATGGGGACTAGCGTGGCAGATACGCAGTATTTT
TRBV30	TRBJ2-3	few	.	CAWVPRGGLADTQYF	TGTGCCTGGGTTCCCAGGGGCGGGTTAGCAGATACGCAGTATTTT
TRBV10-1	TRBJ2-1	many	TRBD2	CASSESLAAGYNEQFF	TGCGCCAGCAGTGAGTCCCTAGCGGCAGGCTACAATGAGCAGTTCTTC
TRBV9	TRBJ2-5	.	TRBD1	CASSASTGEETQSF	TGTGCCAGCAGCGCCTCGACAGGGGAAGAGACCCAGTCCTTC
TRBV10-1	TRBJ1-2	.	TRBD1	CASSNRGPLGYGYTF	TGTGCCAGCAGCAACAGGGGGCCCCTGGGCTATGGCTACACCTTC
TRBV5-5	TRBJ2-3	many	.	CASSGTARGDTQYF	TGTGCCAGCAGCGGGACGGCCCGAGGAGATACGCAGTATTTT
TRBV19	TRBJ2-6	.	TRBD2	CASSIGRGRGANVLTF	TGTGCCAGTAGTATAGGCCGCGGGAGGGGGGCCAACGTCCTGACTTTC
TRBV4-1	TRBJ2-2	many	TRBD1	CASSQDGTGETGELFF	TGCGCCAGCAGCCAAGATGGGACAGGGGAGACCGGGGAGCTGTTTTTT
TRBV5-1	TRBJ2-5	many	.	CASSLSGRADGETQYF	TGCGCCAGCAGCTTGTCAGGCAGGGCGGACGGGGAGACCCAGTACTTC
TRBV3-1	TRBJ1-3	few	.	CASSHAGTSGNTIYF	TGTGCCAGCAGCCACGCCGGGACCTCTGGAAACACCATATATTTT
TRBV7-7	TRBJ2-1	many	.	CASSRDTYNEQFF	TGTGCTAGCAGCCGGGACACATACAATGAGCAGTTCTTC
TRBV6-2/TRBV6-3	TRBJ2-5	.	.	CASSPGSRAGETQCF	TGTGCCAGCAGTCCCGGTAGTCGGGCCGGAGAGACCCAGTGCTTC
TRBV28	TRBJ1-2	.	.	CASRGRGAGYGYTF	TGTGCCAGCAGGGGGCGGGGCGCGGGCTATGGCTACACCTTC
TRBV7-4	TRBJ1-5	many	.	CASSLAWGQFSNQPQHF	TGTGCCAGCAGCTTAGCGTGGGGGCAGTTTAGCAATCAGCCCCAGCATTTT
TRBV20-1	TRBJ2-2	few	.	CSAKGAGAGELFF	TGCAGTGCTAAAGGGGCAGGCGCCGGGGAGCTGTTTTTT
TRBV7-8	TRBJ2-2	many	TRBD1	CASRTRTGPGGELFF	TGTGCCAGCAGAACCCGGACAGGGCCCGGCGGGGAGCTGTTTTTT
TRBV24-1	TRBJ2-3	once	TRBD2	CATSERRTSGNGLTQYF	TGTGCCACCAGTGAACGCCGGACTAGCGGGAACGGCCTTACGCAGTATTTT
TRBV3-1	TRBJ2-5	.	TRBD2	CAGSQGAGGQETQYF	TGTGCCGGCAGCCAAGGGGCGGGAGGTCAAGAGACCCAGTACTTC
TRBV6-6	TRBJ1-2	.	TRBD1	CAIRGQVDANYGYTF	TGTGCCATACGAGGACAGGTCGACGCTAACTATGGCTACACCTTC
TRBV6-6	TRBJ2-7	few	.	CASSHSRQGGGPISYEQYF	TGTGCCAGCAGTCACTCGAGACAGGGTGGGGGGCCAATATCCTACGAGCAGTACTTC
TRBV11-3	TRBJ2-1	many	TRBD2	CASSETSGDNEQFF	TGTGCCAGCAGCGAAACTAGCGGAGACAATGAGCAGTTCTTC
TRBV6-2/TRBV6-3	TRBJ1-1	.	.	CASSWGVQGEAFF	TGTGCCAGCAGTTGGGGGGTACAGGGTGAAGCTTTCTTT
TRBV7-2	TRBJ1-6	many	.	CASSLDFRGNSPLHF	TGTGCCAGCAGCTTAGATTTCAGGGGTAATTCACCCCTCCACTTT
TRBV12-3/TRBV12-4	TRBJ2-2	many	TRBD2	CASSLGLALNTGELFF	TGTGCCAGCAGTCTGGGACTAGCACTGAACACCGGGGAGCTGTTTTTT